A single sample gave rise to the 2 T cell receptor beta chains below, sequenced in a study of T cell responses to AZD1222 COVID-19 vaccine. Here immunoSEQ multiplex PCR was the method, and the copy in TCRdb shows in-frame clones only, minus some. The data show about 84,000 clones, with 80% to 90% seen just once and about an eighth held by the top ten. Sample: peripheral blood, taken 28 days after the second AZD1222 dose. These receptors were collected from an adult who received the AZD1222 COVID-19 vaccine.

This chain joins TRBV14 and TRBJ2-7; D assignment may be TRBD1 or TRBD2 (5 bases each). Germline V CDR1 and CDR2: SGHDN, FVKESK. Trimming pared 1 base from V and 3 bases from J, leaving 13 bases between. The CDR3 has 15 amino acids. DNA for the CDR3: TGTGCCAGCAGCCAAGTTGGCCGGGGCGACTACGAGCAGTACTTC. Protein: CASSQVGRGDYEQYF.

This clone was seen only once. The V gene is TRBV7-2, the J gene TRBJ1-4; D gene uncertain. Germline CDR1 SGHTA, CDR2 FQGNSA. The CDR3 is 15 amino acids. V shed 2 bases and J shed 5 bases, with 12 bases lying between them. The CDR3 DNA reads as TGTGCCAGCAGCTTACAGCCCCCCCCAAATGAAAAACTGTTTTTT. Translating it yields CASSLQPPPNEKLFF.